Shown below are 21 T cell receptor beta chains from a single sample sequenced in a study of shared clonotypes between healthy human individuals. Measured with immunoSEQ multiplex PCR; TCRdb has only the in-frame clones, and not every one. This sample has around 2,000,000 clones; around 96% occur once, and the top ten carry 0.9% to 1.4%. CD45RO-negative cells were positively selected for CCR7, leaving out terminally differentiated effector memory CD45RA+ cells. Sequencing used naive CD8+ T cells sorted from blood. The source of these receptors is a man aged 18 to 35 in good health.

The count of this clone is one. J is TRBJ1-6 and V is TRBV28, with 11 bases lining up with TRBD1. Germline values: CDR1 MDHEN, CDR2 SYDVKM. The CDR3 spans 16 residues. The J segment lost 7 bases and the V segment lost 10 bases, leaving 12 bases of the junction unmatched. As DNA, the CDR3 is TGTGCCACCCGTAATGACCGGGACAGGGGGAATTCACCCCTCCACTTT. It codes for CATRNDRDRGNSPLHF.

This chain links TRBV2 with TRBJ2-7; 9 nucleotides agree with TRBD1. The germline V gene encodes CDR1 SNHLY and CDR2 FYNNEI. Trimming took 7 bases from V and 5 from J; bases not matched to a gene: 6. CDR3 length: 13 amino acids. For the CDR3, the DNA is TGTGCCAGCAAGCCGGGACAGGGCCACGAGCAGTACTTC. Encoded protein: CASKPGQGHEQYF. Drawing the rest from reference TRBV2 and TRBJ2-7, the complete variable domain is EPEVTQTPSHQVTQMGQEVILRCVPISNHLYFYWYRQILGQKVEFLVSFYNNEISEKSEIFDDQFSVERPDGSNFTLKIRSTKLEDSAMYFCASKPGQGHEQYFGPGTRLTVT.

The chain combines TRBV9 with TRBJ1-4; no definite D call. The ends were cut back, 3 bases at V and 2 bases at J, with 11 bases in the middle. Germline loops: CDR1 SGDLS, CDR2 YYNGEE. The CDR3 runs to 15 residues. The CDR3 loop is CASSGGGGTNEKLFF. CDR3 in DNA: TGTGCCAGCAGCGGGGGAGGTGGGACTAATGAAAAACTGTTTTTT.

This chain connects TRBV7-2 to TRBJ2-7; 9 bases agree with TRBD1. The V segment lost 3 bases and the J segment 2 bases; nucleotides outside the gene matches: 2. CDR3 size: 14 residues. The germline V gene encodes CDR1 SGHTA and CDR2 FQGNSA. The DNA for the CDR3 is TGTGCCAGCAGCTTCCGGACAGGGGCCTACGAGCAGTACTTC. Translation: CASSFRTGAYEQYF.

The chain joins TRBV5-1 to TRBJ1-4, with 11 nucleotides matching TRBD1. This CDR3 has 16 residues. CDR1 SGHRS and CDR2 YFSETQ come from the germline V gene. With V trimmed by 4 bases and J by 8 bases, 10 bases remained unmatched. The CDR3 DNA sequence: TGCGCCAGCAGCATTGCGCCGGGACAGGGGGACGAAAAACTGTTTTTT. Residues: CASSIAPGQGDEKLFF.

The chain has TRBV5-5 and TRBJ1-1, with no clear D. V was shortened by 2 bases and J by 0 bases, with 8 bases between the two germline ends. Per the germline V gene, CDR1 is SGHKS and CDR2 is YYEKEE (reference sequence). The CDR3 is 14 amino acids. CDR3 in DNA: TGTGCCAGCAGCTTTCGGACCGTGAACACTGAAGCTTTCTTT. It is translated as CASSFRTVNTEAFF. The whole variable domain, remainder taken from reference TRBV5-5 and TRBJ1-1, is DAGVTQSPTHLIKTRGQQVTLRCSPISGHKSVSWYQQVLGQGPQFIFQYYEKEERGRGNFPDRFSARQFPNYSSELNVNALLLGDSALYLCASSFRTVNTEAFFGQGTRLTVV.

J is TRBJ2-7 and V is TRBV6-5, with D possibly being TRBD1 or TRBD2 (5 bases each). V was pared by 4 bases and J by 2 bases, with 18 bases between. CDR1 is MNHEY, CDR2 SVGAGI, per germline. The CDR3 length is 16 residues. CDR3 protein: CASSWDESGTAYEQYF. The CDR3 DNA sequence: TGTGCCAGCAGTTGGGACGAGTCGGGGACCGCCTACGAGCAGTACTTC.

V usage is TRBV5-1 and J usage is TRBJ2-6, with D uncertain. Trimming cost V 2 bases and J 3 bases, with 6 bases left between them. The CDR3 covers 14 residues. Germline V gene sequence: CDR1 SGHRS, CDR2 YFSETQ. The CDR3 sequence: CASSFSFGANVLTF. CDR3 bases: TGCGCCAGCAGCTTCTCTTTTGGGGCCAACGTCCTGACTTTC. Full variable domain (outside the CDR3, taken from reference TRBV5-1 and TRBJ2-6): KAGVTQTPRYLIKTRGQQVTLSCSPISGHRSVSWYQQTPGQGLQFLFEYFSETQRNKGNFPGRFSGRQFSNSRSEMNVSTLELGDSALYLCASSFSFGANVLTFGAGSRLTVL.

The gene calls are TRBV2 and TRBJ1-2; D ambiguous. Trimming took 8 bases from V and 4 from J, leaving 14 bases between them. There are 13 residues in the CDR3. Germline CDR1 and CDR2: SNHLY and FYNNEI. CDR3 sequence (DNA): TGTGCCAGCCTTTCCGGCTGGGGCTATGGCTACACCTTC. This sequence encodes CASLSGWGYGYTF.

The rearrangement uses TRBV29-1 and TRBJ1-1; D not certain. This CDR3 is 18 amino acids long. Germline V lookup: CDR1 SQVTM, CDR2 ANQGSEA. Trimming shortened V by 2 bases and J by 6 bases, and 28 bases separated the two germline ends. The chain's CDR3 is CSVENAHPPSSRSPEAFF. The CDR3 DNA reads TGCAGCGTTGAAAACGCCCATCCACCGAGTTCTCGTTCCCCTGAAGCTTTCTTT.

V and J are TRBV9 and TRBJ2-5; 13 bases line up with TRBD2. With 3 bases clipped from V and 5 bases from J, the junction kept 7 bases outside the gene matches. The CDR3 spans 16 residues. From germline, CDR1 is SGDLS and CDR2 YYNGEE. The CDR3 region is CASSGTSGGLEETQYF. CDR3 nucleotides: TGTGCCAGCAGCGGGACTAGCGGGGGTTTGGAGGAGACCCAGTACTTC.

The J gene is TRBJ1-4, the V gene TRBV6-5; D not resolved. Germline-derived CDR1 and CDR2 are MNHEY and SVGAGI. Trimming took 2 bases from V and 8 from J, leaving 12 bases between them. The CDR3 is 14 amino acids. In nucleotides, the CDR3 is TGTGCCAGCAGTTACGGTGATGATAGGGAAAAACTGTTTTTT. Translated: CASSYGDDREKLFF.

V and J are TRBV9 and TRBJ2-3; D is ambiguous. V dropped 4 bases and J dropped 2 bases, with 14 bases sitting between them. Germline values: CDR1 SGDLS, CDR2 YYNGEE. The CDR3 sequence is 15 residues long. CDR3 sequence (DNA): TGTGCCAGCAGCACCATTGGTTATAACACAGATACGCAGTATTTT. Protein product: CASSTIGYNTDTQYF.

The rearrangement uses TRBV4-3 and TRBJ2-3; D is ambiguous. Germline CDR1 and CDR2: LGHNA and YSLEER. This CDR3 spans 17 amino acids. Trimming pared 0 bases from V and 0 bases from J, leaving 13 bases between. The CDR3 here is CASSQDSGSASTDTQYF. The CDR3 nucleotides read TGCGCCAGCAGCCAAGATAGTGGTTCAGCTAGCACAGATACGCAGTATTTT.

The rearrangement uses TRBV7-9 and TRBJ2-7, with 9 bases matching TRBD2. This CDR3 region has 15 residues. Germline loops: CDR1 SEHNR, CDR2 FQNEAQ (reference sequence). V trimming: 6 bases; J trimming: 0 bases; junction bases outside the gene matches: 6. CDR3 sequence: CASSFSGGSSYEQYF. The CDR3 nucleotides read TGTGCCAGCAGTTTTAGCGGGGGAAGCTCCTACGAGCAGTACTTC.

The V and J genes are TRBV7-2 and TRBJ2-1; D uncertain. The CDR3 spans 13 residues. Germline values: CDR1 SGHTA, CDR2 FQGNSA. Trimming took 3 bases from V and 4 from J, leaving 7 bases between them. CDR3 coding DNA: TGTGCCAGCAGCTTCCAGATATACAATGAGCAGTTCTTC. This codes for CASSFQIYNEQFF.

Regarding this clone: Other DNA sequences in this sample translate to the same CDR3. The genes are TRBV27 and TRBJ1-5; weak D call: TRBD1 (5 bases). CDR1 is MNHEY, CDR2 SMNVEV, per germline (reference sequence). CDR3 length equals 14 residues. V gave up 6 bases and J gave up 0 bases, with 9 bases separating them. CDR3 sequence reads: CASRTGASNQPQHF. CDR3 sequence (DNA): TGTGCCAGCAGGACCGGGGCTAGCAATCAGCCCCAGCATTTT.

The chain combines TRBV7-2 with TRBJ1-6; unclear D gene. Germline V gene lookup returns CDR1 SGHTA and CDR2 FQGNSA. The CDR3 covers 17 residues. V lost 0 bases and J 2 bases, leaving 11 bases between the germline ends. This CDR3 reads CASSLALRFPYNSPLHF. The CDR3 coding sequence is TGTGCCAGCAGCTTAGCGTTGCGGTTCCCCTATAATTCACCCCTCCACTTT. Full variable domain (rest looked up from reference TRBV7-2 and TRBJ1-6): GAGVSQSPSNKVTEKGKDVELRCDPISGHTALYWYRQSLGQGLEFLIYFQGNSAPDKSGLPSDRFSAERTGGSVSTLTIQRTQQEDSAVYLCASSLALRFPYNSPLHFGNGTRLTVT.

This chain joins TRBV6-1 and TRBJ1-6, with a possible D match to TRBD1 (6 bases). The ends were cut back, 7 bases at V and 10 bases at J, with 8 bases in the middle. This CDR3 has 11 amino acids. Germline V gives CDR1 MNHNS, CDR2 SASEGT. This chain's CDR3 is CASNRDSPLHF. The DNA for the CDR3 is TGTGCCAGCAACAGGGACTCACCCCTCCACTTT.

This rearrangement joins TRBV7-9 to TRBJ2-1; TRBD1 is a possible D gene (6 bases). Germline V CDR1 and CDR2: SEHNR, FQNEAQ (reference sequence). Trimming removed 7 bases at V and 0 bases at J, with 16 bases between. The CDR3 consists of 16 residues. CDR3 nucleotides: TGTGCCAGCAACAGATGGACAGCGAGCTCCTACAATGAGCAGTTCTTC. As protein: CASNRWTASSYNEQFF.

The sample holds one count of this clone. The CDR3: CASRPGTSNEKLFF. The CDR3 bases are TGTGCCAGCAGACCGGGGACCTCAAATGAAAAACTGTTTTTT. The gene calls are TRBV27 and TRBJ1-4; D may be TRBD1 (5 bases). This CDR3 has 14 amino acids. Germline-derived CDR1 and CDR2 are MNHEY and SMNVEV (reference sequence). V lost 6 bases and J lost 5, with 13 bases in between.